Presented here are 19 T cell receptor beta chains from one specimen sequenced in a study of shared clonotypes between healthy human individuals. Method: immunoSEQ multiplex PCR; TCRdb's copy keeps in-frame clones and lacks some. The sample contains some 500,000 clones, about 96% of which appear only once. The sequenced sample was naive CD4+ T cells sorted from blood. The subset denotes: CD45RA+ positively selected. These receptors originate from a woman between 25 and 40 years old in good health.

The CDR3 sequence is CATSRFLGVQETQYF. The CDR3 nucleotides are TGTGCCACCAGCAGATTCCTAGGAGTCCAAGAGACCCAGTACTTC. This sequence joins TRBV15 and TRBJ2-5; D is ambiguous. Germline CDR1 is LNHNV and CDR2 is YYDKDF (reference sequence). The CDR3 totals 15 residues. The ends were cut back, 2 bases at V and 1 base at J, with 11 bases in the middle.

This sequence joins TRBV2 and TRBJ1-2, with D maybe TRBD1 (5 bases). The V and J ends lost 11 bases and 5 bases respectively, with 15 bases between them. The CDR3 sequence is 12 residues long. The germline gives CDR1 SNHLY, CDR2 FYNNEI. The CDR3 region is CAGATDPYGYTF. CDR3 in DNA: TGTGCCGGAGCGACAGACCCTTATGGCTACACCTTC. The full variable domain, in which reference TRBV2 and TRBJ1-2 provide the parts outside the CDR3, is EPEVTQTPSHQVTQMGQEVILRCVPISNHLYFYWYRQILGQKVEFLVSFYNNEISEKSEIFDDQFSVERPDGSNFTLKIRSTKLEDSAMYFCAGATDPYGYTFGSGTRLTVV.

The CDR3 here is CASSPVLSGANVLTF. The CDR3 DNA reads TGTGCCAGCAGTCCCGTCCTCTCTGGGGCCAACGTCCTGACTTTC. This sequence joins TRBV6-6 and TRBJ2-6, with D uncertain. V shed 5 bases and J shed 0 bases, with 8 bases lying between them. The germline CDR1 and CDR2 sequences are MNHNY and SVGAGI (reference sequence). The CDR3 covers 15 residues.

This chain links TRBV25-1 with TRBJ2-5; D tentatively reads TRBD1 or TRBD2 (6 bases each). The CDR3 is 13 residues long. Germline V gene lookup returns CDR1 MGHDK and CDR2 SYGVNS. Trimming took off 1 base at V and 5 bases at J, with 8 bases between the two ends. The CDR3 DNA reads TGTGCCAGCAGTGAATGGGGGGCGGAGACCCAGTACTTC. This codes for CASSEWGAETQYF.

CDR3 region: CASSSPAGGTDTQYF. The CDR3 region has the DNA TGTGCCAGCAGCTCCCCAGCGGGAGGTACAGATACGCAGTATTTT. The genes are TRBV5-4 and TRBJ2-3; 9 bases are a match to TRBD2. Per germline, CDR1 SGHNT and CDR2 YYREEE (reference sequence). The CDR3 length is 15 residues. J gave up 3 bases and V 3 bases, and 5 bases lay outside the gene matches.

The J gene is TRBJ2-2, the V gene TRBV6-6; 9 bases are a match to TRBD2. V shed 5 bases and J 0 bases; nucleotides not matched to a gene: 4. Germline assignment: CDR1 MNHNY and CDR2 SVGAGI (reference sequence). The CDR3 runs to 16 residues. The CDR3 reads CASSQTSGANTGELFF. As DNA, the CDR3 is TGTGCCAGCAGTCAGACTAGCGGAGCGAACACCGGGGAGCTGTTTTTT.

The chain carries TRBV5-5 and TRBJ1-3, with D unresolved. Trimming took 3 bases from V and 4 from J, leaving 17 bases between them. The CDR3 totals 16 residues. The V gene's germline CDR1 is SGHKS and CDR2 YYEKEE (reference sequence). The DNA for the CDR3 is TGTGCCAGCAGCTCCCTATTCGAGGGATCGGGAAACACCATATATTTT. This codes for CASSSLFEGSGNTIYF. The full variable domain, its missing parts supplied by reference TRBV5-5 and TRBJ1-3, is DAGVTQSPTHLIKTRGQQVTLRCSPISGHKSVSWYQQVLGQGPQFIFQYYEKEERGRGNFPDRFSARQFPNYSSELNVNALLLGDSALYLCASSSLFEGSGNTIYFGEGSWLTVV.

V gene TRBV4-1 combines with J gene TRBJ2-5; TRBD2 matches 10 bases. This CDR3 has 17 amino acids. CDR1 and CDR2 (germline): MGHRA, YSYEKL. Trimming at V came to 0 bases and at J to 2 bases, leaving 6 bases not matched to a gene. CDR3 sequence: CASSQDIEREGQETQYF. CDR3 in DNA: TGCGCCAGCAGCCAAGATATAGAGCGGGAGGGGCAAGAGACCCAGTACTTC.

The CDR3 spells CSVGTGASDTEAFF. The CDR3 nucleotides are TGCAGCGTTGGGACAGGGGCGAGTGACACTGAAGCTTTCTTT. The chain has TRBV29-1 and TRBJ1-1, with 9 bases aligning to TRBD1. Trimming cost V 4 bases and J 3 bases; bases outside gene matches: 6. Germline loops: CDR1 SQVTM, CDR2 ANQGSEA. The CDR3 contains 14 residues.

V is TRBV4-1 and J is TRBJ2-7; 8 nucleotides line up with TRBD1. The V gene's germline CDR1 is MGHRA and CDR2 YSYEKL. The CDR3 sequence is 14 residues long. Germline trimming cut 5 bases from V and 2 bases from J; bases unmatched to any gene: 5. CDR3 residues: CASSKGQGPYEQYF. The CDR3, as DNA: TGCGCCAGCAGCAAAGGACAGGGACCCTACGAGCAGTACTTC.

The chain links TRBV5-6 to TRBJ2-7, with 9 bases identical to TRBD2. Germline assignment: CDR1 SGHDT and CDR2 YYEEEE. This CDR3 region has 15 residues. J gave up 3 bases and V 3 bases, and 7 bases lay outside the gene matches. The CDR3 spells CASSSLAGVVYEQYF. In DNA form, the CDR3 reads TGTGCCAGCAGCTCATTAGCGGGAGTTGTCTACGAGCAGTACTTC.

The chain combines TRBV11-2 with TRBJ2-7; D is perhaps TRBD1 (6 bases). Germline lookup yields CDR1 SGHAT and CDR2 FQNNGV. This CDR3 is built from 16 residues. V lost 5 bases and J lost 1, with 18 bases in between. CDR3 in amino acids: CASSTIGGPRSYEQYF. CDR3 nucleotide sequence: TGTGCCAGCAGCACAATAGGGGGACCGAGGTCCTACGAGCAGTACTTC.

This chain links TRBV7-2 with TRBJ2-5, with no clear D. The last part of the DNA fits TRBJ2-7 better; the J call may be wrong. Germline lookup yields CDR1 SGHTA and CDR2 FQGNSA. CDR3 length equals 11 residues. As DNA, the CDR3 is TGTGCCAGCAGCTTAGTCGACGAGCAGTACTTC. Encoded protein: CASSLVDEQYF.

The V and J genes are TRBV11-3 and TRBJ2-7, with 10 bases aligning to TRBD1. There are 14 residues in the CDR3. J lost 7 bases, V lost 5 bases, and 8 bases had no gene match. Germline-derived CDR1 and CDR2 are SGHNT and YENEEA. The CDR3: CASSPGQGSWEQYF. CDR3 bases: TGTGCCAGCAGCCCGGGACAGGGGTCCTGGGAGCAGTACTTC.

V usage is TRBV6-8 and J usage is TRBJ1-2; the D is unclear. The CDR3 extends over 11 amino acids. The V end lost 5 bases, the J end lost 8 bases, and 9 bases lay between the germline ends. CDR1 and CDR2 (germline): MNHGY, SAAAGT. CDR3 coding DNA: TGTGCCAGCAGTGAGGGCGCGGGCTACACCTTC. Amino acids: CASSEGAGYTF.

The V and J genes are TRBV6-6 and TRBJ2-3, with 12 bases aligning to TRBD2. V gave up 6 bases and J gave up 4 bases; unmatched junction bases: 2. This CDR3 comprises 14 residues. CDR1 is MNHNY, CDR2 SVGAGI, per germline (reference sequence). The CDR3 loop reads CASRLAGGADTQYF. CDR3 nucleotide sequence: TGTGCCAGCAGGCTAGCGGGAGGGGCAGATACGCAGTATTTT.

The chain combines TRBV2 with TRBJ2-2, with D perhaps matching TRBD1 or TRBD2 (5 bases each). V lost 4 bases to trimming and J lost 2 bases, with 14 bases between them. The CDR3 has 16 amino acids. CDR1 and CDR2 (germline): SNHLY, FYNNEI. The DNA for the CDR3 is TGTGCCAGCAGTGTCTCGGGGCAGGGAAACACCGGGGAGCTGTTTTTT. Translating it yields CASSVSGQGNTGELFF.

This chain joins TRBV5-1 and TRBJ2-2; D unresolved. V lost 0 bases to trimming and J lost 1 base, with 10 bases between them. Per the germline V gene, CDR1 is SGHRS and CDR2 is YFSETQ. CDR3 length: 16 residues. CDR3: CASSLVAGMNTGELFF. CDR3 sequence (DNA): TGCGCCAGCAGCTTGGTAGCAGGAATGAACACCGGGGAGCTGTTTTTT.

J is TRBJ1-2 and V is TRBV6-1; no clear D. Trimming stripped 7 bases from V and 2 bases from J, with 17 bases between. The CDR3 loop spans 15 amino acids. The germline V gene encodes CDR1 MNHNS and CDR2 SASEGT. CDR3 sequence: CASIFSLTQNYGYTF. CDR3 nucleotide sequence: TGTGCCAGCATATTTTCACTCACTCAAAACTATGGCTACACCTTC.